Given below is one T cell receptor (beta chain) in context. The sample belongs to a study of blood T cell repertoires in COVID-19. Clones were read by immunoSEQ multiplex PCR, and TCRdb kept only the in-frame ones, dropping some. The data hold about 270,000 clones, with approximately 90% observed a single time. The CDR3 contains 18 residues. V lost 3 bases and J 0 bases, leaving 18 bases between the germline ends. Germline loops: CDR1 MDHEN, CDR2 SYDVKM. The chain is built from TRBV28 and TRBJ1-5; D gene unclear. Sequencing was performed on PBMCs or T cells enriched from blood (not recorded which). The TCR originated in a woman between 40 and 55 years old with acute COVID-19. The CDR3 DNA reads as TGTGCCAGCAGTTTGGTGGGTAAAGGGAGGAATAGCAATCAGCCCCAGCATTTT. It specifies CASSLVGKGRNSNQPQHF.